Listed below are T cell receptor beta chains from one sample, sequenced in a study of human T cells and chemical hapten exposure. MiXCR was run by TCRdb on the reads, yielding one entry per CDR3 protein. The data hold around 120,000 distinct CDR3 sequences, with approximately 9.3% observed a single time. The sequencing sample was made of whole blood. All receptors come from a human donor in good health. Some clones in this sample may be carry-over from other donors' samples. The CDR3 runs from the conserved cysteine through the conserved F or W. The D gene is left open where the match is weak. Size is omitted from some rows. Given values are once, few, many or a class for expanded clones.

clone_size,cdr3_length,v_call,j_call,d_call,cdr3_nt,cdr3_aa
few,16,TRBV4-2,TRBJ2-1,TRBD2,TGTGCCAGCAGCCAAGATCCGCGCGGGGGAGGCAATGAGCAGTTCTTC,CASSQDPRGGGNEQFF
many,14,TRBV5-1,TRBJ1-1,.,TGCGCCAGCAGTCTTGGGGGGATGAACACTGAAGCTTTCTTT,CASSLGGMNTEAFF
.,13,TRBV5-6,TRBJ1-1,.,TGTGCCAGCAGCAGAATACAGGGCCCTGAAGCTTTCTTT,CASSRIQGPEAFF
few,13,TRBV29-1,TRBJ2-1,.,TGCAGCGTTACCCTCTTGCCCTACAATGAGCAGTTCTTC,CSVTLLPYNEQFF
.,15,TRBV6-1,TRBJ2-7,TRBD1,TGTGCCAGCAGGGCCGGGACAGGGGGCAAAGACGAGCAGTACTTC,CASRAGTGGKDEQYF
few,18,TRBV10-3,TRBJ1-1,.,TGTGCCATCAGTGAGAACAAAGGGGGTCTACAGGGAAGCACTGAAGCTTTCTTT,CAISENKGGLQGSTEAFF
few,13,TRBV7-9,TRBJ2-1,TRBD2,TGTGCCAGCGGGACTAGCGAAAACAATGAGCAGTTCTTC,CASGTSENNEQFF
many,13,TRBV11-3,TRBJ2-5,.,TGTGCCAGCAGCTCGACAAACCAAGAGACCCAGTACTTC,CASSSTNQETQYF
.,14,TRBV27,TRBJ2-5,.,TGTGCCAGCAGTTTATCGAGAAGGGAAGAGACCCAGTACTTC,CASSLSRREETQYF
.,15,TRBV19,TRBJ2-7,TRBD1,TGTGCCAGTAGTATAGGGGCAGGGGGCTCCTACGAGCAGTACTTC,CASSIGAGGSYEQYF
few,16,TRBV15,TRBJ1-6,.,TGTGCCACCAGCAGAGATAAAGCCCGGGCGAATTCACCCCTCCACTTT,CATSRDKARANSPLHF
.,17,TRBV7-2,TRBJ2-7,TRBD2,TGTGCCAGCAGCCCTGGGACTAGCGGGAAGTGGTGGTACGAGCAGTACTTC,CASSPGTSGKWWYEQYF
few,14,TRBV6-1,TRBJ1-2,TRBD1,TGTGCCAGCAGTGAAGCGAGGGGGCTCGATGGCTACACCTTC,CASSEARGLDGYTF
few,14,TRBV10-3,TRBJ2-3,TRBD2,TGTGCCATCAGTGAGTCGCGACTAGCGGATACGCAGTATTTT,CAISESRLADTQYF
.,14,TRBV12-3/TRBV12-4,TRBJ1-5,.,TGTGTCAGCAGCTCCTGGACGGGAAATCAGCCCCAGCATTTT,CVSSSWTGNQPQHF
.,16,TRBV7-2,TRBJ2-7,.,TGTGCCAGCAGCTTAGAGGAGCGCAGGCATTCCTACGAGCAGTACTTC,CASSLEERRHSYEQYF
few,13,TRBV20-1,TRBJ2-1,TRBD1,TGCAGTGCTAGACCGGGACAGCACAATGAGCAGTTCTTC,CSARPGQHNEQFF
few,19,TRBV10-3,TRBJ2-5,TRBD2,TGTGCCATCAGTGGGGGACTAGCGGGAGTCATGGGAGGGCAAGAGACCCAGTACTTC,CAISGGLAGVMGGQETQYF
many,13,TRBV29-1,TRBJ2-1,.,TGCAGCGTTGTCGGCGGAACCTACAATGAGCAGTTCTTC,CSVVGGTYNEQFF
many,15,TRBV7-8,TRBJ1-1,.,TGTGCCAGCAGCCCCCTGACAGGCCTGAACACTGAAGCTTTCTTT,CASSPLTGLNTEAFF
few,15,TRBV7-2,TRBJ2-7,TRBD2,TGTGCCAGCAGCTTAGCAGCTAGCGGGCATTACGAGCAGTACTTC,CASSLAASGHYEQYF
few,14,TRBV7-9,TRBJ2-5,TRBD2,TGTGCCAGCAGACTAGCGGGAGGGCAAGAGACCCAGTACTTC,CASRLAGGQETQYF
few,14,TRBV7-9,TRBJ1-2,.,TGTGCCAGCAGCTTAGAGTTTTCGGCCTATGGCTACACCTTC,CASSLEFSAYGYTF